The 8 T cell receptor beta chains presented below share a single source sample, sequenced in a study of blood T cell repertoires in COVID-19. Profiling relied on immunoSEQ multiplex PCR, and the TCRdb table lists in-frame clones only, not all of them. The sample consists of about 220,000 clones, 70% to 90% of them appearing once. Sequenced input: peripheral blood. These receptors were obtained from a man aged 50-60 years who had recovered from COVID-19.

CDR3 coding DNA: TGTGCCAGTAGTCGACCCACAGGGTATAGCAATCAGCCCCAGCATTTT. Its translation: CASSRPTGYSNQPQHF. The chain uses TRBV19 and TRBJ1-5; possibly TRBD1 for D (6 bases). In germline, CDR1 is LNHDA, CDR2 SQIVND (reference sequence). Trimming shortened V by 5 bases and J by 0 bases, and 14 bases separated the two germline ends. This CDR3 spans 16 amino acids.

V is TRBV27 and J is TRBJ1-5; D is ambiguous. CDR1 is MNHEY and CDR2 is SMNVEV in the germline V gene (reference sequence). This CDR3 spans 16 amino acids. Trimming left V 3 bases short and J 3 bases short, with 15 bases between. The CDR3 DNA follows: TGTGCCAGCAGTTTCCCGATCAACAGAAACAATCAGCCCCAGCATTTT. This translates into CASSFPINRNNQPQHF.

The V gene is TRBV2, the J gene TRBJ2-7, with 7 bases that match TRBD1. CDR1 SNHLY and CDR2 FYNNEI come from the germline V gene. The CDR3 has 15 residues. Trimming took 6 bases from V and 3 from J; bases not matched to a gene: 11. CDR3 protein: CASSAQGVGHYEQYF. The CDR3 DNA sequence: TGTGCCAGCAGCGCTCAGGGGGTGGGGCACTACGAGCAGTACTTC. The full variable domain, with the rest looked up from reference TRBV2 and TRBJ2-7, is EPEVTQTPSHQVTQMGQEVILRCVPISNHLYFYWYRQILGQKVEFLVSFYNNEISEKSEIFDDQFSVERPDGSNFTLKIRSTKLEDSAMYFCASSAQGVGHYEQYFGPGTRLTVT.

The chain recombines TRBV27 with TRBJ1-4, with a tentative D call TRBD1 (5 bases). CDR1 MNHEY and CDR2 SMNVEV come from the germline V gene (reference sequence). Trimming removed 6 bases at V and 4 bases at J, with 15 bases between. The CDR3 is 15 amino acids. The CDR3 DNA is TGTGCCAGCAGGTCCGGCCGGGGGGATAATGAAAAACTGTTTTTT. This encodes CASRSGRGDNEKLFF. Filled out from reference TRBV27 and TRBJ1-4, the complete variable domain reads EAQVTQNPRYLITVTGKKLTVTCSQNMNHEYMSWYRQDPGLGLRQIYYSMNVEVTDKGDVPEGYKVSRKEKRNFPLILESPSPNQTSLYFCASRSGRGDNEKLFFGSGTQLSVL.

V gene TRBV25-1 combines with J gene TRBJ2-1, with a possible D match to TRBD2 (6 bases). Germline loops: CDR1 MGHDK, CDR2 SYGVNS. The CDR3 loop spans 13 amino acids. The V gene lost 5 bases and the J gene lost 7 bases, with 12 bases spanning the gap. CDR3 DNA sequence: TGTGCCAGCAGTATAATGGGGGGTAATGAGCAGTTCTTC. Its protein is CASSIMGGNEQFF.

This clone turned up a few times. The rearrangement uses TRBV7-9 and TRBJ2-7; D gene uncertain. Germline-derived CDR1 and CDR2 are SEHNR and FQNEAQ (reference sequence). V lost 5 bases and J lost 1, with 9 bases in between. CDR3 length: 13 residues. In DNA, the CDR3 is TGTGCCAGCAGCCCTTTCGAGTCCTACGAGCAGTACTTC. Translating gives CASSPFESYEQYF.

The chain carries TRBV27 and TRBJ2-3; a possible D gene is TRBD2 (5 bases). This CDR3 contains 14 residues. V lost 2 bases and J 2 bases, leaving 8 bases between the germline ends. Germline V gene sequence: CDR1 MNHEY, CDR2 SMNVEV (reference sequence). Here the CDR3 DNA reads TGTGCCAGCAGTTTAGGTAGCGCCACAGATACGCAGTATTTT. Its translation: CASSLGSATDTQYF.

This clone has only one observation. V gene TRBV4-1 combines with J gene TRBJ1-4; 7 bases map to TRBD1. The CDR3 sequence is 16 residues long. CDR1 is MGHRA and CDR2 is YSYEKL in the germline V gene. V was pared by 1 base and J by 3 bases, with 5 bases of the junction left unmatched. For the CDR3, the DNA is TGCGCCAGCAGCCAAGGCAGGGGGATGGCTAATGAAAAACTGTTTTTT. Amino acids: CASSQGRGMANEKLFF.